This TCR beta chain was recorded in a study of beta chain features in type 1 diabetes. This CDR3 contains 13 residues. In germline, CDR1 is LGHNA, CDR2 YSLEER. Trimming removed 4 bases at V and 11 bases at J, with 17 bases between. The whole isolated RNA underwent reverse transcription, so sequencing captured expressed TCRB transcripts. Repertoires were generated with immunoSEQ multiplex PCR, while TCRdb's copy carries only in-frame clones and drops some. This sample has around 250,000 clones, with 68% found just once. The sample comprised naive CD4+ T cells from blood. The receptor was isolated from a man younger than 45 in good health. The chain couples TRBV4-3 to TRBJ2-5; D is perhaps TRBD2 (6 bases). For the CDR3, the DNA is TGCGCCAGCAGCCCCCGGGCCACGGGAGAGCAGTACTTC. Residues: CASSPRATGEQYF.